Listed below are T cell receptor beta chains from one sample, sequenced in a study of cytomegalovirus exposure and HLA in healthy donors. Using immunoSEQ multiplex PCR, the repertoire was profiled, and TCRdb retains in-frame clones only, with some absent. The sample has approximately 160,000 clones, 85% to 90% seen once. The specimen sequenced was PBMCs. These receptor sequences come from a woman aged 18-35 years in good health and CMV-seropositive. Both conserved end residues are part of each CDR3. Each record gives: clone size, D gene, V gene, J gene, CDR3 protein, CDR3 DNA. D genes are given only for firm matches. Not every row has a clone size; where given, it reads once, few, many or a size class.

size: .; D: TRBD1; V: TRBV12-5; J: TRBJ2-1; CDR3: CASGSWTGPKTSYNEQFF; DNA: TGTGCTAGTGGTTCCTGGACAGGGCCAAAAACCTCCTACAATGAGCAGTTCTTC
size: once; D: .; V: TRBV1; J: TRBJ2-1; CDR3: CTSSQAYNEQFF; DNA: TGCACCAGCAGCCAGGCTTACAATGAGCAGTTCTTC
size: .; D: .; V: TRBV7-3; J: TRBJ2-5; CDR3: CASSPMGAQETQYF; DNA: TGTGCCAGCAGCCCCATGGGAGCCCAAGAGACCCAGTACTTC
size: .; D: TRBD2; V: TRBV5-4; J: TRBJ2-5; CDR3: CASSPAFLAGGPETQYF; DNA: TGTGCCAGCAGCCCCGCTTTTCTAGCGGGAGGGCCAGAGACCCAGTACTTC
size: .; D: .; V: TRBV6-5; J: TRBJ1-1; CDR3: CASSPSGTEAFF; DNA: TGTGCCAGCAGTCCTTCAGGGACTGAAGCTTTCTTT
size: .; D: .; V: TRBV28; J: TRBJ2-7; CDR3: CASSTQTDEQYF; DNA: TGTGCCAGCAGTACCCAAACGGACGAGCAGTACTTC
size: .; D: TRBD2; V: TRBV9; J: TRBJ2-3; CDR3: CASSVGLALSTDTQYF; DNA: TGTGCCAGCAGCGTCGGACTAGCGCTTAGCACAGATACGCAGTATTTT
size: .; D: .; V: TRBV19; J: TRBJ1-3; CDR3: CASSPTPDGNTIYF; DNA: TGTGCCAGTAGTCCAACCCCAGATGGAAACACCATATATTTT
size: .; D: TRBD2; V: TRBV6-4; J: TRBJ2-1; CDR3: CASSSGASGFSEQFF; DNA: TGTGCCAGCAGCTCCGGGGCTAGCGGGTTCAGTGAGCAGTTCTTC
size: .; D: .; V: TRBV28; J: TRBJ1-1; CDR3: CASIPGRLLDTEAFF; DNA: TGTGCCAGCATCCCGGGAAGGCTTTTGGACACTGAAGCTTTCTTT
size: .; D: .; V: TRBV19; J: TRBJ2-3; CDR3: CASSPPGDDTDTQYF; DNA: TGTGCCAGTAGTCCGCCAGGGGACGATACAGATACGCAGTATTTT
size: .; D: .; V: TRBV12-5; J: TRBJ1-1; CDR3: CASGFSSSTEAFF; DNA: TGTGCTAGTGGTTTTTCATCATCCACTGAAGCTTTCTTT
size: .; D: .; V: TRBV5-1; J: TRBJ2-4; CDR3: CASKGFAKNIQYF; DNA: TGCGCCAGCAAGGGGTTTGCCAAAAACATTCAGTACTTC
size: .; D: .; V: TRBV9; J: TRBJ2-3; CDR3: CASSVASTDTQYF; DNA: TGTGCCAGCAGCGTAGCTAGCACAGATACGCAGTATTTT
size: .; D: .; V: TRBV5-6; J: TRBJ1-2; CDR3: CASSPGWGEEGYGYTF; DNA: TGTGCCAGCAGCCCGGGTTGGGGGGAAGAAGGCTATGGCTACACCTTC
size: once; D: .; V: TRBV4-3; J: TRBJ2-3; CDR3: CASSQEGSTDTQYF; DNA: TGCGCCAGCAGCCAGGAGGGTAGCACAGATACGCAGTATTTT
size: .; D: .; V: TRBV19; J: TRBJ2-3; CDR3: CASSIGSGDDTDTQYF; DNA: TGTGCCAGTAGTATAGGGTCAGGGGATGACACAGATACGCAGTATTTT
size: .; D: .; V: TRBV6-1; J: TRBJ2-3; CDR3: CASITTGFGTDTQYF; DNA: TGTGCCAGCATTACGACTGGTTTCGGGACAGATACGCAGTATTTT
size: .; D: TRBD2; V: TRBV4-3; J: TRBJ2-5; CDR3: CASSQQTLGSGFQETQYF; DNA: TGCGCCAGCAGCCAACAAACATTGGGTAGCGGGTTCCAAGAGACCCAGTACTTC
size: .; D: .; V: TRBV5-8; J: TRBJ2-5; CDR3: CASTPWVEQGSPETQYF; DNA: TGTGCCAGCACCCCGTGGGTTGAGCAGGGTTCTCCAGAGACCCAGTACTTC
size: .; D: TRBD1; V: TRBV6-1; J: TRBJ1-1; CDR3: CASRGQGRTEAFF; DNA: TGTGCCAGCAGAGGACAGGGAAGGACTGAAGCTTTCTTT
size: .; D: TRBD2; V: TRBV6-6; J: TRBJ2-7; CDR3: CASSPGGSLIEQYF; DNA: TGTGCCAGCAGCCCGGGAGGCAGTCTCATCGAGCAGTACTTC
size: .; D: TRBD1; V: TRBV2; J: TRBJ1-2; CDR3: CASARGGQGYGYTF; DNA: TGTGCCAGCGCTAGAGGGGGACAGGGATACGGCTACACCTTC
size: .; D: TRBD1; V: TRBV29-1; J: TRBJ1-1; CDR3: CSAEDRARTEAFF; DNA: TGCAGCGCGGAGGACAGGGCGAGGACTGAAGCTTTCTTT
size: .; D: .; V: TRBV7-7; J: TRBJ1-4; CDR3: CASAGEGRKVAEKLFF; DNA: TGTGCTAGCGCAGGGGAGGGGAGGAAGGTGGCCGAAAAACTGTTTTTT
size: .; D: .; V: TRBV6-1; J: TRBJ2-1; CDR3: CASTGSVSYNEQFF; DNA: TGTGCCAGCACCGGGAGCGTCTCCTACAATGAGCAGTTCTTC
size: .; D: TRBD1; V: TRBV7-2; J: TRBJ1-2; CDR3: CASSQGQGALYGYTF; DNA: TGTGCCAGCAGCCAAGGACAGGGGGCTCTTTATGGCTACACCTTC
size: few; D: .; V: TRBV27; J: TRBJ2-1; CDR3: CASSLSRLGTLGYNEQFF; DNA: TGTGCCAGCAGTTTGTCTAGACTCGGGACTCTAGGGTACAATGAGCAGTTCTTC
size: .; D: TRBD1; V: TRBV28; J: TRBJ1-3; CDR3: CASDPGGAGNTIYF; DNA: TGTGCCAGCGACCCAGGGGGCGCCGGAAACACCATATATTTT
size: .; D: .; V: TRBV7-9; J: TRBJ1-4; CDR3: CASSLEHEKLFF; DNA: TGTGCCAGCAGCTTAGAGCACGAAAAACTGTTTTTT
size: .; D: TRBD1; V: TRBV19; J: TRBJ2-5; CDR3: CASSTRTGAGRETQYF; DNA: TGTGCCAGTAGTACCCGGACAGGGGCAGGGCGGGAGACCCAGTACTTC
size: .; D: TRBD2; V: TRBV5-1; J: TRBJ2-1; CDR3: CASSNRLAGGYNEQFF; DNA: TGCGCCAGCAGCAACCGACTAGCGGGAGGCTACAATGAGCAGTTCTTC
size: .; D: .; V: TRBV27; J: TRBJ2-7; CDR3: CASSLSTPSIYEQYF; DNA: TGTGCCAGCAGTTTATCGACCCCTAGCATCTACGAGCAGTACTTC
size: .; D: .; V: TRBV6-5; J: TRBJ2-7; CDR3: CASSYSRRGYEQYF; DNA: TGTGCCAGCAGTTACTCGAGGCGCGGCTACGAGCAGTACTTC
size: .; D: TRBD2; V: TRBV2; J: TRBJ2-7; CDR3: CASSEIAGGEQYF; DNA: TGTGCCAGCAGTGAAATAGCGGGAGGCGAGCAGTACTTC
size: .; D: TRBD2; V: TRBV5-1; J: TRBJ2-7; CDR3: CASSLGYGLAETYEQYF; DNA: TGCGCCAGCAGCTTGGGTTATGGACTAGCGGAGACCTACGAGCAGTACTTC
size: .; D: .; V: TRBV6-1; J: TRBJ1-2; CDR3: CASSERRSSYGYTF; DNA: TGTGCCAGCAGTGAACGCAGGTCCTCCTATGGCTACACCTTC
size: .; D: .; V: TRBV29-1; J: TRBJ2-7; CDR3: CSVEDDLREQYF; DNA: TGCAGCGTTGAAGATGACTTGAGGGAGCAGTACTTC
size: .; D: .; V: TRBV9; J: TRBJ2-2; CDR3: CASSVDRNTGELFF; DNA: TGTGCCAGCAGCGTGGACAGGAACACCGGGGAGCTGTTTTTT
size: once; D: .; V: TRBV9; J: TRBJ1-2; CDR3: CASSVVVGELGHHDGYTF; DNA: TGTGCCAGCAGCGTAGTAGTAGGAGAGCTGGGACACCATGATGGCTACACCTTC
size: .; D: TRBD2; V: TRBV29-1; J: TRBJ2-7; CDR3: CSVASGVYEQYF; DNA: TGCAGCGTTGCTAGCGGGGTTTACGAGCAGTACTTC
size: once; D: TRBD1; V: TRBV27; J: TRBJ2-5; CDR3: CASSSGQGYQETQYF; DNA: TGTGCCAGCAGTTCCGGACAGGGGTACCAAGAGACCCAGTACTTC
size: .; D: TRBD1; V: TRBV7-9; J: TRBJ2-3; CDR3: CASSFDRGQDTQYF; DNA: TGTGCCAGCAGCTTCGACAGGGGGCAAGATACGCAGTATTTT
size: .; D: TRBD2; V: TRBV9; J: TRBJ2-7; CDR3: CASSFPSLKSSGRGEQYF; DNA: TGTGCCAGCAGCTTCCCCTCATTGAAATCTAGCGGGAGGGGTGAGCAGTACTTC
size: .; D: TRBD1; V: TRBV9; J: TRBJ1-2; CDR3: CASSASLDRDLNYGYTF; DNA: TGTGCCAGCAGCGCGAGCCTTGACAGGGATCTTAACTATGGCTACACCTTC
size: few; D: .; V: TRBV11-2; J: TRBJ1-2; CDR3: CASSPSTGGYGYTF; DNA: TGTGCCAGCAGCCCATCGACAGGTGGCTATGGCTACACCTTC
size: .; D: TRBD2; V: TRBV7-3; J: TRBJ2-5; CDR3: CASSPQRSAGVKETQYF; DNA: TGTGCCAGCAGCCCGCAGCGCTCAGCGGGAGTCAAAGAGACCCAGTACTTC
size: .; D: TRBD1; V: TRBV7-2; J: TRBJ2-2; CDR3: CASSYRTGYTGELFF; DNA: TGTGCCAGCAGCTACCGGACAGGGTACACCGGGGAGCTGTTTTTT
size: .; D: .; V: TRBV4-3; J: TRBJ1-1; CDR3: CASSLALRRTEAFF; DNA: TGCGCCAGCAGCCTAGCCCTACGAAGGACTGAAGCTTTCTTT
size: .; D: .; V: TRBV7-3; J: TRBJ2-5; CDR3: CASSLSAGEETQYF; DNA: TGTGCCAGCAGCTTATCGGCAGGGGAAGAGACCCAGTACTTC
size: .; D: TRBD1; V: TRBV2; J: TRBJ2-2; CDR3: CASSSGQGATAGELFF; DNA: TGTGCCAGCAGTTCAGGACAGGGGGCCACGGCCGGGGAGCTGTTTTTT
size: .; D: TRBD2; V: TRBV6-5; J: TRBJ2-7; CDR3: CASSYALAGAYEQYF; DNA: TGTGCCAGCAGTTACGCGCTAGCGGGAGCGTACGAGCAGTACTTC
size: .; D: TRBD2; V: TRBV5-1; J: TRBJ2-5; CDR3: CASSLGVAGGVYQETQYF; DNA: TGCGCCAGCAGCTTGGGAGTAGCGGGAGGGGTGTACCAAGAGACCCAGTACTTC
size: .; D: TRBD2; V: TRBV9; J: TRBJ2-7; CDR3: CASSKTGTSGSYEQYF; DNA: TGTGCCAGCAGCAAAACCGGGACTAGCGGCTCCTACGAGCAGTACTTC
size: once; D: TRBD1; V: TRBV27; J: TRBJ1-5; CDR3: CASSKRQGLHQPQHF; DNA: TGTGCCAGCAGTAAAAGACAGGGGCTCCATCAGCCCCAGCATTTT
size: .; D: TRBD1; V: TRBV6-4; J: TRBJ1-1; CDR3: CASSLTGDGEAFF; DNA: TGTGCCAGCAGTCTCACAGGGGACGGTGAAGCTTTCTTT
size: .; D: .; V: TRBV5-8; J: TRBJ2-5; CDR3: CASSLEASLRETQYF; DNA: TGTGCCAGCAGCTTGGAGGCTAGCTTAAGAGAGACCCAGTACTTC
size: .; D: .; V: TRBV20-1; J: TRBJ2-1; CDR3: CSARDRNEQFF; DNA: TGCAGTGCTAGAGATCGTAATGAGCAGTTCTTC